What follows are 9 T cell receptor beta chains derived from one specimen sequenced in a study of beta chain features in type 1 diabetes. Study outcomes and limitations: Type 1 diabetes patients had moderately but significantly shorter TCRB CDR3s in all four CD4+ subsets.

Reverse transcribing all isolated RNA meant expressed TCRB transcripts were sequenced. The method was immunoSEQ multiplex PCR; TCRdb's version includes in-frame clones alone and lacks a portion of them. This table has 150,000 or so clones, around 8.3% appearing once. The antigens of these receptors remain unknown. The sample was central memory CD4+ T cells from blood. All receptors come from a woman aged 18-35 years with type 1 diabetes.

This clone has a handful of counts. The rearrangement uses TRBV5-6 and TRBJ2-1; weak D call: TRBD2 (6 bases). The CDR3 length is 14 residues. Trimming removed 6 bases at V and 4 bases at J, with 14 bases between. The germline gives CDR1 SGHDT, CDR2 YYEEEE. CDR3 coding DNA: TGTGCCAGCATCCGGTGGGGGGTTTACAATGAGCAGTTCTTC. It is translated as CASIRWGVYNEQFF.

The chain has TRBV7-2 and TRBJ1-4; 8 bases are a match to TRBD1. Germline V gene lookup returns CDR1 SGHTA and CDR2 FQGNSA. CDR3 length: 13 amino acids. After removal of 8 bases from V and 11 bases from J, the junction contained 10 bases not matched to a gene. In nucleotides, the CDR3 is TGTGCCAGCGGAGGGGACAGGTGGGAGAAACTGTTTTTT. This encodes CASGGDRWEKLFF.

The CDR3 protein is CASSQGQPDTQYF. The CDR3 nucleotides are TGTGCCAGCAGCCAAGGACAGCCAGATACGCAGTATTTT. The V and J genes are TRBV27 and TRBJ2-3; D perhaps matches TRBD1 (6 bases). The CDR3 length is 13 residues. Trimming took 6 bases from V and 4 from J, leaving 11 bases between them. Germline V lookup: CDR1 MNHEY, CDR2 SMNVEV (reference sequence).

This clone was picked up a small number of times. This chain links TRBV5-4 with TRBJ2-1; perhaps TRBD2 as D (5 bases). CDR1 and CDR2 from the germline V gene are SGHNT and YYREEE (reference sequence). V shed 0 bases and J shed 8 bases, with 15 bases lying between them. This CDR3 is 15 amino acids long. The CDR3 nucleotides read TGTGCCAGCAGCTTGGTCCCGGGAAGAGGGTATGAGCAGTTCTTC. Encoded protein: CASSLVPGRGYEQFF.

This clone has just a few counts. V usage is TRBV7-2 and J usage is TRBJ2-1; 7 bases fit TRBD1. CDR3 length equals 15 residues. After removal of 5 bases from V and 4 bases from J, the junction contained 8 bases not matched to a gene. Looked up from germline, CDR1 is SGHTA and CDR2 is FQGNSA. In nucleotides, the CDR3 is TGTGCCAGCAGCCGCGACAGGGAACGTTACAATGAGCAGTTCTTC. Protein: CASSRDRERYNEQFF.

V and J are TRBV11-2 and TRBJ2-7; D might be TRBD2 (6 bases). Deletions cut 5 bases from V and 2 bases from J, with 13 bases between. Germline CDR1 SGHAT, CDR2 FQNNGV. This CDR3 contains 14 residues. CDR3 in amino acids: CASSPGSMAYEQYF. For the CDR3, the DNA is TGTGCCAGCAGCCCCGGGAGTATGGCCTACGAGCAGTACTTC.

V gene TRBV18 combines with J gene TRBJ2-3; possible D gene TRBD1, 6 bases. CDR3 length: 15 residues. CDR1 is KGHSH, CDR2 LQKENI, per germline. The V end was cut by 3 bases, the J end by 0 bases, with 10 bases between. In DNA, the CDR3 is TGTGCCAGCTCACCCGGACAGAGAAGCACAGATACGCAGTATTTT. Protein sequence: CASSPGQRSTDTQYF.

This chain's CDR3 is CASSTDPAGAGTTGELFF. CDR3 DNA: TGTGCCAGCAGCACCGACCCTGCGGGGGCCGGAACAACCGGGGAGCTGTTTTTT. The chain employs TRBV9 and TRBJ2-2; D possibly corresponds to TRBD2 (7 bases). The V gene lost 4 bases and the J gene lost 5 bases, with 24 bases spanning the gap. Germline-derived CDR1 and CDR2 are SGDLS and YYNGEE. The CDR3 has 18 residues. Looking up the rest from reference TRBV9 and TRBJ2-2 gives the full variable domain: DSGVTQTPKHLITATGQRVTLRCSPRSGDLSVYWYQQSLDQGLQFLIQYYNGEERAKGNILERFSAQQFPDLHSELNLSSLELGDSALYFCASSTDPAGAGTTGELFFGEGSRLTVL.

This clone occurred a few times. The chain has TRBV11-1 and TRBJ2-7, with 9 bases identical to TRBD1. V shed 5 bases, J shed 1 base, and the junction held 6 bases outside the gene matches. The CDR3 runs 15 residues. In germline, CDR1 is SGHAT, CDR2 FQDESV (reference sequence). This CDR3 is CASSSPGTGSYEQYF. The CDR3 DNA follows: TGTGCCAGCAGCAGCCCCGGGACAGGGTCCTACGAGCAGTACTTC.